Below, 5 T cell receptor beta chains from the same sample are listed, as sequenced in a study of blood T cell repertoires in COVID-19. Libraries were prepared by immunoSEQ multiplex PCR; TCRdb keeps only in-frame clonotypes and omits some of them. This sample has 240,000 or so clones; more than 75% occur once, and the top ten carry around 12%. Sequencing was carried out using peripheral blood. These receptors originate from a woman aged 55-70 years with active or convalescent COVID-19.

The chain recombines TRBV5-1 with TRBJ1-5; 8 bases map to TRBD1. V gave up 0 bases and J gave up 6 bases; unmatched junction bases: 8. Per germline, CDR1 SGHRS and CDR2 YFSETQ. The CDR3 runs 16 residues. CDR3 coding DNA: TGCGCCAGCAGCTTGGCGCCAGGGGGCGCGGGTCAGCCCCAGCATTTT. Protein sequence: CASSLAPGGAGQPQHF. Supplemented by reference TRBV5-1 and TRBJ1-5, the full variable domain reads KAGVTQTPRYLIKTRGQQVTLSCSPISGHRSVSWYQQTPGQGLQFLFEYFSETQRNKGNFPGRFSGRQFSNSRSEMNVSTLELGDSALYLCASSLAPGGAGQPQHFGDGTRLSIL.

This clone was seen a few times. This chain links TRBV30 with TRBJ1-1; D is uncertain. CDR1 and CDR2 from the germline V gene are GTSNPN and SVGIG (reference sequence). Trimming removed 8 bases at V and 0 bases at J, with 16 bases between. The CDR3 is 14 residues long. The CDR3: CAGLRLGMNTEAFF. CDR3 DNA sequence: TGTGCCGGGCTCAGGCTCGGGATGAACACTGAAGCTTTCTTT. The whole variable domain, filled in from reference TRBV30 and TRBJ1-1, reads SQTIHQWPATLVQPVGSPLSLECTVEGTSNPNLYWYRQAAGRGLQLLFYSVGIGQISSEVPQNLSASRPQDRQFILSSKKLLLSDSGFYLCAGLRLGMNTEAFFGQGTRLTVV.

The CDR3, as DNA: TGTGCCAGCAGCCGTCAGGACCGGGGGAGGGGTGGCTACACCTTC. Translation gives CASSRQDRGRGGYTF. This sequence joins TRBV5-5 and TRBJ1-2; D perhaps matches TRBD1 (5 bases). Germline V gene sequence: CDR1 SGHKS, CDR2 YYEKEE (reference sequence). V lost 4 bases to trimming and J lost 7 bases, with 20 bases between them. This CDR3 has 15 residues.

The genes are TRBV12-5 and TRBJ1-5; TRBD1 matches 10 bases. CDR1 LGHNT and CDR2 FRNRAP come from the germline V gene. Trimming removed 0 bases from V and 4 bases from J; junction bases left unmatched: 3. This CDR3 has 16 residues. The CDR3 DNA sequence: TGTGCTAGTGGTTTGGTACTGGGACAGGGGAATCAGCCCCAGCATTTT. It translates to CASGLVLGQGNQPQHF.

The gene calls are TRBV5-1 and TRBJ2-3; the D is unclear. Trimming pared 4 bases from V and 8 bases from J, leaving 11 bases between. The CDR3 totals 12 residues. Germline V gene lookup returns CDR1 SGHRS and CDR2 YFSETQ. In nucleotides, the CDR3 is TGCGCCAGCAGCCCTACTTTTGGTACGCAGTATTTT. Protein: CASSPTFGTQYF.